This TCR beta chain was recovered during a study of OX40 agonist ivuxolimab in advanced cancers. Background on the study: Among those enrolled, mean age was roughly 62 years (range roughly 20 to 79) and roughly 84% were male.

Repertoires were generated with immunoSEQ multiplex PCR, while TCRdb's copy carries only in-frame clones and drops some. This sample has around 63,000 clones, with roughly 88% found just once. Germline lookup yields CDR1 SGHRS and CDR2 YFSETQ. Between the trimmed V and J ends, which lost 4 bases and 1 base, there was a span of 10 bases. CDR3 length: 14 residues. This clone was detected a few times. The chain has TRBV5-1 and TRBJ2-3; D is tentatively TRBD1 or TRBD2 (5 bases each). The sequencing here drew on CD4+ or CD8+ T cells sorted from blood, taken in a trial of the OX40 agonist ivuxolimab. The sequence came from an adult with an advanced solid tumor such as melanoma, head and neck, liver or kidney cancer. CDR3 bases: TGCGCCAGCAGCAAAGGGGACCGCACAGATACGCAGTATTTT. It encodes CASSKGDRTDTQYF.